This T cell receptor beta chain was found in a study of regulatory T cells in long-lasting Graves disease. The table lists this clonotype with many counts. Its antigen is unknown. Investigators prepared the TCR beta libraries by applying iRepertoire HTBI primers and Arm-PCR of CDR3 regions. A single record per CDR3 protein comes from TCRdb applying MiXCR to the multiplex PCR reads. Of roughly 530,000 distinct CDR3 sequences listed, around 16% were seen once; the top ten hold roughly 25%. Trimming pared 3 bases from V and 8 bases from J, leaving 7 bases between. The CDR3 spans 11 residues. Germline CDR1 is MDHEN and CDR2 is SYDVKM. Points from the study as a whole: Persistent patients shared more public clonotypes (fewer than 3,000) than newly diagnosed patients (approximately 960). Favoring TRBV28, TRBJ1-2 and TRBJ2-5 was a feature seen in persistent disease.

Time point defined: newly diagnosed GD, antithyroid drugs for less than 3 months. Generation of the TCR library employed RNA extracted from PBMCs. American Thyroid Association guidelines defined how Graves' disease was diagnosed. These data also featured in a second study, about T cells in Graves' hyperthyroidism and ophthalmopathy. This second study says: Among the patients, aged 18 to 65, hyperthyroidism was newly diagnosed and had lasted under 2 months.

The sequencing here drew on peripheral blood mononuclear cells (PBMCs), taken at new diagnosis, from a patient treated with antithyroid drugs. The gene calls are TRBV28 and TRBJ1-1; D not certain. The origin of this receptor is a woman aged 40 to 65 with Graves disease. In DNA form, the CDR3 reads TGTGCCAGCAGTTTTCTCCGAGAAGCTTTCTTT. Protein sequence: CASSFLREAFF.